A selection of T cell receptor beta chains follows, all from one sample in a study of control samples from healthy donors and cancer patients. The data were produced by immunoSEQ multiplex PCR, yet TCRdb's version contains in-frame clones alone and is incomplete. The sample includes 150,000 or so clones, about 94% seen only once; the top ten take roughly 8.4%. Sequencing was performed on blood. These receptors all stem from a woman aged 40 to 49 in good health. The CDR3 runs from the conserved cysteine through the conserved F or W. The D gene is left open where the match is weak. Size is omitted from some rows. Given values are once, few, many or a class for expanded clones.

TRBJ2-1 | . | TRBV27 | . | CASSFQGPINEQFF | TGTGCCAGCAGTTTTCAGGGTCCTATCAATGAGCAGTTCTTC
TRBJ1-1 | . | TRBV5-1 | . | CASSLEDTEAFF | TGCGCCAGCAGCTTAGAGGACACTGAAGCTTTCTTT
TRBJ1-2 | . | TRBV5-5 | few | CASSLFNRDYGYTF | TGTGCCAGCAGCTTGTTTAACAGGGACTATGGCTACACCTTC
TRBJ1-2 | . | TRBV30 | once | CAWSTGLNYGYTF | TGTGCCTGGAGTACAGGCCTTAACTATGGCTACACCTTC
TRBJ1-5 | . | TRBV19 | . | CASSIDGRGRGVNQPQHF | TGTGCCAGTAGTATAGATGGCCGGGGGCGCGGGGTGAATCAGCCCCAGCATTTT
TRBJ1-4 | TRBD1 | TRBV9 | . | CASSAGQGGEKLFF | TGTGCCAGCAGCGCAGGACAGGGCGGGGAAAAACTGTTTTTT
TRBJ1-2 | . | TRBV30 | . | CAWSGPGYGYTF | TGTGCCTGGTCCGGACCGGGTTATGGCTACACCTTC
TRBJ2-3 | . | TRBV6-1 | . | CASSEARRTDTQYF | TGTGCCAGCAGTGAAGCTAGACGGACAGATACGCAGTATTTT
TRBJ1-3 | . | TRBV29-1 | . | CSVDIRFGSGNTIYF | TGCAGCGTTGATATTCGCTTTGGGTCTGGAAACACCATATATTTT
TRBJ2-7 | TRBD1 | TRBV6-5 | . | CASLGTGAREQYF | TGTGCCAGCTTAGGGACAGGGGCTCGGGAGCAGTACTTC
TRBJ1-1 | TRBD1 | TRBV4-1 | once | CASSRVRGQTEAFF | TGCGCCAGCAGCCGGGTCAGGGGGCAAACTGAAGCTTTCTTT
TRBJ1-2 | . | TRBV10-1 | . | CASSESGETGIYGYTF | TGCGCCAGCAGTGAGTCAGGTGAAACAGGGATCTATGGCTACACCTTC
TRBJ2-7 | TRBD2 | TRBV9 | . | CASSPTSGLSYEQYF | TGTGCCAGCAGCCCCACTAGCGGTTTATCCTACGAGCAGTACTTC
TRBJ2-3 | TRBD2 | TRBV2 | . | CASRILAGLLDTQYF | TGTGCCAGCAGAATACTAGCGGGACTCTTAGATACGCAGTATTTT
TRBJ1-2 | TRBD1 | TRBV3-1/TRBV3-2 | . | CASSRRQGAGGYTF | TGTGCCAGCAGCCGTCGACAGGGGGCAGGAGGCTACACCTTC
TRBJ2-2 | TRBD2 | TRBV19 | . | CASATSGGAETGELFF | TGTGCCAGCGCGACTAGCGGGGGGGCGGAAACCGGGGAGCTGTTTTTT
TRBJ1-3 | TRBD1 | TRBV6-5 | . | CASRVQGARGNTIYF | TGTGCCAGCAGAGTCCAGGGGGCCAGGGGAAACACCATATATTTT
TRBJ1-5 | TRBD1 | TRBV7-9 | . | CASSLGTGLGYSNQPQHF | TGTGCCAGCAGCTTGGGGACAGGGCTTGGGTATAGCAATCAGCCCCAGCATTTT
TRBJ1-1 | . | TRBV3-1/TRBV3-2 | . | CASSQVDRNTEAFF | TGTGCCAGCAGCCAAGTAGACAGGAACACTGAAGCTTTCTTT
TRBJ2-1 | . | TRBV5-8 | . | CASRINEQFF | TGTGCCAGCAGGATCAATGAGCAGTTCTTC
TRBJ1-1 | . | TRBV9 | . | CASSVGGTNTEAFF | TGTGCCAGCAGCGTAGGGGGGACTAACACTGAAGCTTTCTTT
TRBJ1-1 | . | TRBV20-1 | . | CSASLFSEAFF | TGCAGTGCTAGTCTGTTCAGTGAAGCTTTCTTT
TRBJ2-5 | . | TRBV5-1 | . | CASDSPKGTQYF | TGCGCCAGCGACTCGCCGAAAGGAACCCAGTACTTC
TRBJ1-2 | TRBD1 | TRBV12-3/TRBV12-4 | . | CASSPRTGFGYTF | TGTGCCAGCAGTCCTAGGACAGGGTTTGGCTACACCTTC
TRBJ1-1 | . | TRBV25-1 | . | CASRKNTEAFF | TGTGCCAGCAGGAAGAACACTGAAGCTTTCTTT
TRBJ1-1 | . | TRBV5-1 | . | CASSRGETEAFF | TGCGCCAGCAGTCGGGGGGAAACTGAAGCTTTCTTT
TRBJ2-7 | . | TRBV5-4 | . | CASSRDSYEQYF | TGTGCCAGCAGCCGGGATTCCTACGAGCAGTACTTC
TRBJ1-1 | . | TRBV21-1 | once | CASSTTGDTEAFF | TGTGCCAGCAGCACGACAGGGGACACTGAAGCTTTCTTT
TRBJ2-3 | TRBD1 | TRBV7-2 | . | CASGTGGGTDTQYF | TGTGCCAGCGGGACAGGGGGCGGGACAGATACGCAGTATTTT
TRBJ2-1 | TRBD2 | TRBV5-4 | . | CASSVGTSSYNEQFF | TGTGCCAGCAGCGTTGGGACTAGCTCCTACAATGAGCAGTTCTTC
TRBJ2-2 | TRBD1 | TRBV9 | . | CASSASLRDRSSGELFF | TGTGCCAGCAGCGCGAGCCTCCGGGACAGGTCGTCCGGGGAGCTGTTTTTT
TRBJ2-7 | TRBD1 | TRBV7-8 | . | CASSLLGQALEQYF | TGTGCCAGCAGCTTACTTGGACAGGCCCTTGAGCAGTACTTC
TRBJ2-7 | TRBD2 | TRBV27 | . | CASSPASGRTYYEQYF | TGTGCCAGCAGTCCAGCTAGCGGGAGGACATACTACGAGCAGTACTTC
TRBJ2-5 | . | TRBV3-1/TRBV3-2 | . | CASSRDRFSETQYF | TGTGCCAGCAGCCGCGACAGGTTTTCGGAGACCCAGTACTTC
TRBJ1-2 | . | TRBV5-6 | . | CASSQTGTLNYGYTF | TGTGCCAGCAGCCAAACCGGGACACTTAACTATGGCTACACCTTC
TRBJ1-2 | . | TRBV19 | . | CASSMFQRETANYGYTF | TGTGCCAGTAGTATGTTTCAGCGAGAAACAGCTAACTATGGCTACACCTTC
TRBJ2-1 | TRBD2 | TRBV30 | . | CAWSPRLAGHLRQFF | TGTGCCTGGAGTCCCCGACTAGCGGGCCACCTCAGGCAGTTCTTC
TRBJ1-1 | . | TRBV7-2 | . | CASSLDLFPGAFF | TGTGCCAGCAGCTTAGATCTCTTCCCAGGGGCTTTCTTT